Included here is one T cell receptor (beta chain) sequence, with context. Unmatched junction bases numbered 8, after V lost 1 base and J lost 5 bases. Germline loops: CDR1 PRHDT, CDR2 FYEKMQ (reference sequence). The CDR3 has 16 residues. This sample was taken from a study of cytomegalovirus exposure and HLA in healthy donors. Donors counted as nominally healthy when sampled, yet unrecorded immune exposures were likely. The PCR employed 60 Vbeta primers together with 13 Jbeta primers. Here immunoSEQ multiplex PCR was the method, and the copy in TCRdb shows in-frame clones only, minus some. The table includes some 85,000 clones, 75% to 80% detected once.

Sequencing used PBMCs. The chain links TRBV13 to TRBJ2-1; 7 bases align to TRBD2. This TCR came from a man aged 30 to 45 in good health and CMV-seronegative. CDR3 coding DNA: TGTGCCAGCAGCTTAGTGTGGGAGGGCCGGGACAATGAGCAGTTCTTC. Translation gives CASSLVWEGRDNEQFF. The whole variable domain, remainder taken from reference TRBV13 and TRBJ2-1, is AAGVIQSPRHLIKEKRETATLKCYPIPRHDTVYWYQQGPGQDPQFLISFYEKMQSDKGSIPDRFSAQQFSDYHSELNMSSLELGDSALYFCASSLVWEGRDNEQFFGPGTRLTVL.